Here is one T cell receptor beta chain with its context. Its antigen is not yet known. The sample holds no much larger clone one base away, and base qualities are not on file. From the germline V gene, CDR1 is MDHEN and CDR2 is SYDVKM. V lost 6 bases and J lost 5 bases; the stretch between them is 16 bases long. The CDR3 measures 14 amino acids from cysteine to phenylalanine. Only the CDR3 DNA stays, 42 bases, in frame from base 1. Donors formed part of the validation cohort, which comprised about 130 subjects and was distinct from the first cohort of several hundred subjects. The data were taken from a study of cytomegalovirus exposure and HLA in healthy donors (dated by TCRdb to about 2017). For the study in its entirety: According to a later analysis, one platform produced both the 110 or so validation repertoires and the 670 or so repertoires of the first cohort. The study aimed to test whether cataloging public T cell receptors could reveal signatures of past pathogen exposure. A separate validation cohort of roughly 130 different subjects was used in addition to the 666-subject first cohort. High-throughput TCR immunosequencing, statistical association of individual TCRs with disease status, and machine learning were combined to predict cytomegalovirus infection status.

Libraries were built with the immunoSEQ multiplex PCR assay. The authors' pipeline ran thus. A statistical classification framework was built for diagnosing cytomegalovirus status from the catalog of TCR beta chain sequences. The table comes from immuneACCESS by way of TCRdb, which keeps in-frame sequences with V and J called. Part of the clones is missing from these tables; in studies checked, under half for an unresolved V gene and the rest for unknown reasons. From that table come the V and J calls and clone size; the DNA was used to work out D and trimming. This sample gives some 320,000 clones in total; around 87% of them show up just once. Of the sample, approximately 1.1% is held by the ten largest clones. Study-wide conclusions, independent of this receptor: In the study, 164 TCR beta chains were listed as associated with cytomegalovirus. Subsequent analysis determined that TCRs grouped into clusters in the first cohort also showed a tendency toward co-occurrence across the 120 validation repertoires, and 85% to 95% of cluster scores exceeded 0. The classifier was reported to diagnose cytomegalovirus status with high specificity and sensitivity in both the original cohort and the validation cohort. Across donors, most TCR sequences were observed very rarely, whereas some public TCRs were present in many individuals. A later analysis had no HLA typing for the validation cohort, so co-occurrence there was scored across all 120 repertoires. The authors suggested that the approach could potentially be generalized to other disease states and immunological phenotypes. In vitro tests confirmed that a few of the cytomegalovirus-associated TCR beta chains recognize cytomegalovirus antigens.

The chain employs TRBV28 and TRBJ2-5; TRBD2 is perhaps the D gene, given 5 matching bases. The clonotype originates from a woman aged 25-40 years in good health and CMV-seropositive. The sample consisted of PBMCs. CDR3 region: CASRAVAGGETQYF. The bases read TGTGCCAGCAGAGCGGTCGCCGGCGGGGAGACCCAGTACTTC.